What follows are 18 T cell receptor beta chains derived from one specimen sequenced in a study of breast tumors, draining lymph nodes, adjacent tissues. TCRdb fed the multiplex PCR reads into MiXCR, producing one record per CDR3 protein. The table records 150,000 to 250,000 distinct CDR3 sequences, around 33% of them present only once. Axillary draining lymph nodes of breast cancer patients supplied the node samples. The sequenced material came from axillary lymph node tissue. The receptors were gathered from a female donor with breast cancer. Some clones in this sample may be carry-over from other donors' samples.

This chain links TRBV27 with TRBJ2-1, with TRBD2 matching over 11 bases. The CDR3 has 17 residues. The germline gives CDR1 MNHEY, CDR2 SMNVEV (reference sequence). Trimming at V came to 5 bases and at J to 6 bases, leaving 12 bases not matched to a gene. The CDR3 DNA is TGTGCCAGCAGTCCGAACCAACTAGCGGGAGTAGTCAATGAGCAGTTCTTC. Its translation is CASSPNQLAGVVNEQFF.

V usage is TRBV9 and J usage is TRBJ1-1; TRBD1 matches at 8 bases. Trimming at V came to 4 bases and at J to 0 bases, leaving 11 bases not matched to a gene. Per germline, CDR1 SGDLS and CDR2 YYNGEE. The CDR3 is 17 amino acids. CDR3 region: CASSPGQGEAVNTEAFF. In nucleotides, the CDR3 is TGTGCCAGCAGCCCAGGACAGGGAGAAGCGGTGAACACTGAAGCTTTCTTT.

This clonotype was recorded at least ten times. This chain joins TRBV15 and TRBJ1-2; possibly TRBD1 for D (6 bases). Between the trimmed V and J ends, which lost 0 bases and 4 bases, there was a span of 12 bases. In germline, CDR1 is LNHNV, CDR2 YYDKDF (reference sequence). The CDR3 loop spans 15 amino acids. In nucleotides, the CDR3 is TGTGCCACCAGCAGAGAACGGACAGCTAGCTATGGCTACACCTTC. It translates to CATSRERTASYGYTF.

The rearrangement joins TRBV5-1 to TRBJ2-2; D remains unclear. Germline CDR1 SGHRS, CDR2 YFSETQ. V was cut by 3 bases and J by 8 bases, with 8 bases left in between. The CDR3 extends over 12 amino acids. The CDR3 DNA follows: TGCGCCAGCAGCTATTCCCCGGGGGAGCTGTTTTTT. It codes for CASSYSPGELFF.

This rearrangement joins TRBV19 to TRBJ1-5; D may be TRBD1 (5 bases). This CDR3 region has 13 residues. Between the trimmed V and J ends, which lost 11 bases and 6 bases, there was a span of 17 bases. CDR1 LNHDA and CDR2 SQIVND come from the germline V gene (reference sequence). The CDR3 region has the DNA TGTGCCTCCGTAAGCGGGGGGACTCAGCCCCAGCATTTT. Translated, it gives CASVSGGTQPQHF. Full variable domain (rest looked up from reference TRBV19 and TRBJ1-5): DGGITQSPKYLFRKEGQNVTLSCEQNLNHDAMYWYRQDPGQGLRLIYYSQIVNDFQKGDIAEGYSVSREKKESFPLTVTSAQKNPTAFYLCASVSGGTQPQHFGDGTRLSIL.

This clonotype was seen at least ten times. The V gene is TRBV24-1, the J gene TRBJ2-1; 8 bases align to TRBD2. The CDR3 runs 16 residues. CDR1 is KGHDR and CDR2 is SFDVKD in the germline V gene. Trimming removed 4 bases from V and 2 bases from J; junction bases left unmatched: 6. The CDR3 nucleotides read TGTGCCACCAGTGACCAAACTAGCGGCGCCTACAATGAGCAGTTCTTC. It encodes CATSDQTSGAYNEQFF.

This clonotype has at least ten counts. This chain joins TRBV7-9 and TRBJ2-5; D is possibly TRBD1 (5 bases). V was clipped by 5 bases and J by 5 bases, with 15 bases between them. The CDR3 is 14 amino acids. Germline values: CDR1 SEHNR, CDR2 FQNEAQ (reference sequence). CDR3 nucleotides: TGTGCCAGCAGCCCGGGTCGGAAGGGGGAGACCCAGTACTTC. Protein sequence: CASSPGRKGETQYF.

This clonotype was seen once. The final CDR3 position lacks the conserved phenylalanine or tryptophan, pointing to a likely read error. V gene TRBV15 combines with J gene TRBJ2-7, with a possible D match to TRBD2 (5 bases). The germline gives CDR1 LNHNV, CDR2 YYDKDF (reference sequence). The CDR3 contains 16 residues. Between the trimmed V and J ends, which lost 3 bases and 8 bases, there was a span of 23 bases. The CDR3 is CATSSGERTPSFQQYL. In DNA form, the CDR3 reads TGTGCCACCAGCAGCGGGGAACGGACCCCATCGTTCCAGCAGTACCTC.

V gene TRBV20-1 combines with J gene TRBJ2-7, with 13 bases that match TRBD2. The CDR3 has 16 residues. Germline V gene sequence: CDR1 DFQATT, CDR2 SNEGSKA (reference sequence). J gave up 2 bases and V 1 base, and 5 bases lay outside the gene matches. Here the CDR3 DNA reads TGCAGTGCTAGAGGGGGGACTAGCGGGGCCCCCTACGAGCAGTACTTC. Amino acids: CSARGGTSGAPYEQYF.

This clonotype was recorded many times. This rearrangement joins TRBV20-1 to TRBJ1-5; D may be TRBD1 (6 bases). The germline V and J ends were trimmed by 0 bases and 0 bases, with 12 bases remaining between them. Germline V gene lookup returns CDR1 DFQATT and CDR2 SNEGSKA (reference sequence). This CDR3 is built from 16 residues. The CDR3, as DNA: TGCAGTGCTAGAGATCGCGACAGGTATAGCAATCAGCCCCAGCATTTT. Its translation: CSARDRDRYSNQPQHF.

In the case of this clonotype: This could be a read error, since a much larger clone is one nucleotide away. The chain links TRBV20-1 to TRBJ2-4; TRBD2 matches 10 bases. The CDR3 consists of 11 residues. The V gene's germline CDR1 is DFQATT and CDR2 SNEGSKA (reference sequence). CDR3 coding DNA: TGCAGTGCTAGAGATAGTAGCGGGGGGTCCTTC. It translates to CSARDSSGGSF.

To note about this clonotype: A much larger clone lies one base from this, so it may be a read error. The conserved phenylalanine or tryptophan normally closing the CDR3 is absent here, so this likely arose from a read error. The gene calls are TRBV7-8 and TRBJ2-2, with 8 bases that match TRBD1. The V gene end was trimmed by 1 base and the J gene end by 1 base; junction bases not matched to a gene: 2. CDR1 and CDR2 (germline): SGHVS, FQNEAQ. The CDR3 spans 16 residues. The CDR3 DNA reads as TGTGCCAGCAGCTTAGGACAGGGGCTGAACACCGGGGAGCTGTTTTCT. This encodes CASSLGQGLNTGELFS.

In its sample, this clonotype was seen a few times. A much bigger clone sits one base away, suggesting this may be a read error. The chain uses TRBV6-5 and TRBJ2-7, with D possibly TRBD1 on 6 matching bases. The CDR3 runs to 14 residues. V was trimmed by 5 bases and J by 6 bases, leaving 17 bases between them. Germline V gene data show CDR1 as MNHEY and CDR2 as SVGAGI. The CDR3, as DNA: TGTGCCAGCAGTCCAGCACAGGGCGTCGCCGAGCAGTACTTC. As protein: CASSPAQGVAEQYF.

This clonotype was detected ten times or more. V usage is TRBV20-1 and J usage is TRBJ2-7, with TRBD1 identical over 11 bases. From germline, CDR1 is DFQATT and CDR2 SNEGSKA (reference sequence). This CDR3 is 13 amino acids long. After removal of 2 bases from V and 8 bases from J, the junction contained 5 bases not matched to a gene. This CDR3 is CSARSGTGGQQYF. CDR3 in DNA: TGCAGTGCTAGATCCGGGACAGGGGGGCAGCAGTACTTC.

As concerns this clonotype: The junction shows a germline mismatch at one end, possibly a read error. This rearrangement joins TRBV29-1 to TRBJ1-5, with 7 nucleotides matching TRBD1. The CDR3 runs to 14 residues. Per the germline V gene, CDR1 is SQVTM and CDR2 is ANQGSEA. The DNA of the CDR3 is TGCAGCGTAAATCGGACAGGAGGCAATCAGCCTCAGCATTTT. This gives the protein CSVNRTGGNQPQHF.

This chain links TRBV19 with TRBJ1-2, with TRBD1 as a possible D gene (5 bases). Germline V gene lookup returns CDR1 LNHDA and CDR2 SQIVND (reference sequence). The V end lost 0 bases, the J end lost 6 bases, and 17 bases lay between the germline ends. CDR3 length: 16 amino acids. The chain's CDR3 is CASSIDSRQRGNGYTF. The CDR3 coding sequence is TGTGCCAGTAGTATAGATTCGAGACAAAGGGGAAATGGCTACACCTTC.

Worth noting for this clonotype: A much larger clone differs by one base, so this may be a read error. The genes are TRBV5-4 and TRBJ1-6; D possibly corresponds to TRBD1 (6 bases). The V end was cut by 2 bases, the J end by 1 base, with 16 bases between. Germline V gene data show CDR1 as SGHNT and CDR2 as YYREEE (reference sequence). The CDR3 consists of 18 residues. CDR3 bases: TGTGCCAGCAGCTTAAGGACAGCCGCCTTTTCCTATAATTCACCCCTCCACTTT. Its translation is CASSLRTAAFSYNSPLHF.

The V gene is TRBV20-1, the J gene TRBJ2-3; D remains ambiguous. The germline gives CDR1 DFQATT, CDR2 SNEGSKA (reference sequence). The CDR3 spans 11 residues. Trimming removed 6 bases at V and 4 bases at J, with 8 bases between. CDR3 nucleotides: TGCAGTGCCGACGCTGCAGATACGCAGTATTTT. Its protein is CSADAADTQYF.